The clone carrying this T cell receptor (beta chain) was counted a few times. Preparation of the TCRbeta library involved a method that used unique molecular identifiers. MiXCR, run by TCRdb on the PCR reads, gives a single entry per CDR3 protein. The table includes about 610,000 distinct CDR3 sequences, 10% to 13% detected once. This specimen comes from a study of T-cell reconstitution after alpha-beta-depleted transplantation in children. V trimming: 3 bases; J trimming: 7 bases; junction bases outside the gene matches: 11. Germline CDR1 is SGDLS and CDR2 is YYNGEE. The CDR3 runs 15 residues. The sequenced sample was PBMCs from the stem cell graft donor, obtained from the stem cell graft. This receptor was obtained from a human donor who donated a stem cell graft to a child with acute myeloid leukemia. This rearrangement joins TRBV9 to TRBJ2-7; TRBD2 matches at 9 bases. For the CDR3, the DNA is TGTGCCAGCAGCGCGACCGGGACTAGCAGTCGAGAGCAGTACTTC. Translation: CASSATGTSSREQYF.